These 10 T cell receptor beta chains were sequenced from one sample in a study of cytomegalovirus exposure and HLA in healthy donors. Primers included in the PCR were 60 Vbeta and 13 Jbeta primers. Assay used: immunoSEQ multiplex PCR; TCRdb lists only in-frame clones, some missing. The table has about 150,000 clones, about 80% seen once. Specimen: PBMCs. All receptors come from a woman aged 40 to 50 in good health and CMV-seronegative.

The genes are TRBV4-2 and TRBJ1-5, with D uncertain. Germline V CDR1 and CDR2: LGHNA, YNFKEQ. With 4 bases removed from V and 1 base from J, the gap between germline ends came to 14 bases. The CDR3 runs to 16 residues. DNA for the CDR3: TGTGCCAGCAGCCCCACCTCCCCGGGAAGCAATCAGCCCCAGCATTTT. Translating gives CASSPTSPGSNQPQHF.

The rearrangement links TRBV6-4 to TRBJ1-1, with 7 bases aligning to TRBD1. V shed 8 bases, J shed 9 bases, and the junction held 12 bases outside the gene matches. CDR1 MRHNA and CDR2 SNTAGT come from the germline V gene. This CDR3 has 13 residues. The CDR3 bases are TGTGCCAGCCACCACCCGGGGACAGACAAAGCTTTCTTT. Its translation: CASHHPGTDKAFF.

The chain couples TRBV6-1 to TRBJ2-7, with 10 nucleotides matching TRBD1. From germline, CDR1 is MNHNS and CDR2 SASEGT. The CDR3 totals 17 residues. Trimming at V came to 2 bases and at J to 4 bases, leaving 11 bases not matched to a gene. The CDR3 DNA is TGTGCCAGCAGTGAACCTCTCCGGACAGGGGGGAAATACGAGCAGTACTTC. The encoded protein is CASSEPLRTGGKYEQYF.

The chain uses TRBV27 and TRBJ1-5; 7 bases agree with TRBD1. The length of the CDR3 is 15 residues. Trimming at V came to 6 bases and at J to 5 bases, leaving 10 bases not matched to a gene. The germline gives CDR1 MNHEY, CDR2 SMNVEV (reference sequence). Here the CDR3 DNA reads TGTGCCAGCAGGCTGGGGACAGTCTCCGATCAGCCCCAGCATTTT. Encoded protein: CASRLGTVSDQPQHF.

This chain joins TRBV5-1 and TRBJ2-7; 7 positions match TRBD2. Germline V gene data show CDR1 as SGHRS and CDR2 as YFSETQ. This CDR3 is built from 15 residues. After removal of 0 bases from V and 1 base from J, the junction contained 4 bases not matched to a gene. The CDR3 region is CASSLAWGGSYEQYF. CDR3 coding DNA: TGCGCCAGCAGCTTGGCCTGGGGGGGGTCCTACGAGCAGTACTTC.

This chain joins TRBV5-4 and TRBJ2-3; 9 bases line up with TRBD1. The junction had 7 bases not matched to a gene; V was cut back by 4 bases and J by 7 bases. The germline V gene encodes CDR1 SGHNT and CDR2 YYREEE (reference sequence). The CDR3 extends over 14 amino acids. CDR3: CASSVGQGMNTQYF. CDR3 in DNA: TGTGCCAGCAGCGTGGGACAGGGCATGAATACGCAGTATTTT.

The J gene is TRBJ1-2, the V gene TRBV29-1; no definite D call. CDR3 size: 13 residues. Germline CDR1 SQVTM, CDR2 ANQGSEA. The V end was cut by 6 bases, the J end by 0 bases, with 11 bases between. The DNA of the CDR3 is TGCAGCGTCCCCGGGTCTTCTAACTATGGCTACACCTTC. It is translated as CSVPGSSNYGYTF.

The chain uses TRBV29-1 and TRBJ2-5; 9 bases map to TRBD1. V gave up 7 bases and J gave up 5 bases; unmatched junction bases: 5. Germline V gene lookup returns CDR1 SQVTM and CDR2 ANQGSEA. CDR3 length: 12 amino acids. The CDR3, as DNA: TGCAGCGGGGACAGGGTTGGCGAGACCCAGTACTTC. Its translation: CSGDRVGETQYF.

The chain carries TRBV6-5 and TRBJ2-7; D remains ambiguous. V lost 8 bases and J lost 3, with 8 bases in between. The CDR3 covers 11 residues. Germline lookup yields CDR1 MNHEY and CDR2 SVGAGI. DNA of the CDR3: TGTGCCAGCGGGCGCTTCTACGAGCAGTACTTC. Translation gives CASGRFYEQYF.

The V call is TRBV19, the J call TRBJ1-5, with a weak D call TRBD1 (6 bases). The germline gives CDR1 LNHDA, CDR2 SQIVND (reference sequence). The CDR3 has 16 residues. Trimming removed 5 bases from V and 0 bases from J, with 14 bases in between. The CDR3 DNA follows: TGTGCCAGTAGTCCGTGGACAGTCTATAGCAATCAGCCCCAGCATTTT. It translates to CASSPWTVYSNQPQHF.